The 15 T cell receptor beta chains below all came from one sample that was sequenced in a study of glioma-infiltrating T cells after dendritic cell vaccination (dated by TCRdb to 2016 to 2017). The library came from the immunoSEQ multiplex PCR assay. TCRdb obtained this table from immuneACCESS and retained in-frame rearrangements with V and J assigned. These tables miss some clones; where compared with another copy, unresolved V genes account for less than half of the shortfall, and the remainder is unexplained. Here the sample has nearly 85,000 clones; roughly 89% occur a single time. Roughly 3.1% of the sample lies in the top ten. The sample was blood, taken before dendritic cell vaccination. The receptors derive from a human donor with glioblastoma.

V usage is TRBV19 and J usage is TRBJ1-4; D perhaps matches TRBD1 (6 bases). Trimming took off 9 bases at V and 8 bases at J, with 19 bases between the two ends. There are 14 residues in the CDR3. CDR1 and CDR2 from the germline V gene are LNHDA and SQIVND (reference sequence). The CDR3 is CASQLGGLGEKLFF. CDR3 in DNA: TGTGCCAGCCAGTTGGGGGGGCTTGGGGAAAAACTGTTTTTT.

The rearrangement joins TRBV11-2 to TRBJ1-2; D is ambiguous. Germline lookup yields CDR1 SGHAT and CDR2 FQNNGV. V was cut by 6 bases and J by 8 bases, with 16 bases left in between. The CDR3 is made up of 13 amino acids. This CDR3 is CASRPSGVGGYTF. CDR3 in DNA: TGTGCCAGCAGACCCTCCGGAGTTGGGGGCTACACCTTC.

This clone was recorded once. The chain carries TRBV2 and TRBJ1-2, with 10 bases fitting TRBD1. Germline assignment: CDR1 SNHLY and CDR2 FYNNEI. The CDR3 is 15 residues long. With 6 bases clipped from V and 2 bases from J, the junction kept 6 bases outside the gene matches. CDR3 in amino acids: CASREMDRGNYGYTF. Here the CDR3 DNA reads TGTGCCAGCAGAGAGATGGACAGGGGGAACTATGGCTACACCTTC.

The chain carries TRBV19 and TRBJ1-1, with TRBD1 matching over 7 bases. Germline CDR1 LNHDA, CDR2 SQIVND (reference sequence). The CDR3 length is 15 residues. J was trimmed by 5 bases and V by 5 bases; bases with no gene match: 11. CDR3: CASSGDSLLETEAFF. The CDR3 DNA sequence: TGTGCCAGTAGTGGGGACAGTTTGTTGGAGACTGAAGCTTTCTTT.

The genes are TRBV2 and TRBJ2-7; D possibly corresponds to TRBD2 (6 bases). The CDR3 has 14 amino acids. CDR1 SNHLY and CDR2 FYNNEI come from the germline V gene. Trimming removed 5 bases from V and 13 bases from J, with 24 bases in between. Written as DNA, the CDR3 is TGTGCCAGCAGTCAAGGATGGGCAGGAACCGCGGGATACTTC. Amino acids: CASSQGWAGTAGYF.

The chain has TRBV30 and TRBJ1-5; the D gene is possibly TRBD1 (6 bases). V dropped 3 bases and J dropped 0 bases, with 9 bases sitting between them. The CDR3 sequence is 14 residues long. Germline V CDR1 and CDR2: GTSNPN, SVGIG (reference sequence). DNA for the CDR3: TGTGCCTGGAGCAGGGACAATAGCAATCAGCCCCAGCATTTT. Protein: CAWSRDNSNQPQHF.

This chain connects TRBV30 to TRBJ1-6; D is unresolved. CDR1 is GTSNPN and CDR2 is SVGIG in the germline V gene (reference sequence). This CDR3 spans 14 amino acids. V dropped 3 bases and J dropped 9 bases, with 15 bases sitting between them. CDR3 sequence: CAWRGSPSSSPLHF. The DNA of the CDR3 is TGTGCCTGGAGGGGGAGTCCCTCTAGTTCACCCCTCCACTTT.

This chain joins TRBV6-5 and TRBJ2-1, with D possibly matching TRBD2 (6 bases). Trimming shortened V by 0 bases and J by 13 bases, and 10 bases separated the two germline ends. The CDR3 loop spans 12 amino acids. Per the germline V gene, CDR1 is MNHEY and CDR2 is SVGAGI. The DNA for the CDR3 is TGTGCCAGCAGTTACTCGGGGGGACCCCAGTTCTTC. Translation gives CASSYSGGPQFF.

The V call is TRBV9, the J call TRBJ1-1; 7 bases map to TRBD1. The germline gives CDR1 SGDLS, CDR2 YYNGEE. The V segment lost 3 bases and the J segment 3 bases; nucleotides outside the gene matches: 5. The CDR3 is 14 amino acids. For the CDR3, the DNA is TGTGCCAGCAGCGCACTAACAGGGGACACTGAAGCTTTCTTT. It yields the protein CASSALTGDTEAFF.

The CDR3 region is CASSVNPGQGNTEAFF. The CDR3 region has the DNA TGTGCCAGCAGTGTAAACCCGGGACAGGGGAACACTGAAGCTTTCTTT. The V call is TRBV6-1, the J call TRBJ1-1; 9 bases match TRBD1. Trimming cost V 4 bases and J 1 base; bases outside gene matches: 7. Per the germline V gene, CDR1 is MNHNS and CDR2 is SASEGT. The CDR3 sequence is 16 residues long.

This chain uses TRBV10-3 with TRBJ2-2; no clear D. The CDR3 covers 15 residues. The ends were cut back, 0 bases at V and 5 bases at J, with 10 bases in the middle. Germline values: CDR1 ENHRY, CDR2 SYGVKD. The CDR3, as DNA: TGTGCCATCAGTGAGTCAGAGGTCCTAACCGGGGAGCTGTTTTTT. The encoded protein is CAISESEVLTGELFF.

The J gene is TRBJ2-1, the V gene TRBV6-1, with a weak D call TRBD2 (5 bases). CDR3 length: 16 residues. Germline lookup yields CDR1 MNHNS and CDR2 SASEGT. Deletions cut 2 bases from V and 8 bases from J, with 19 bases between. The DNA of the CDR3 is TGTGCCAGCAGTGAATGGGAATTAGTCGAGGGCGATGAGCAGTTCTTC. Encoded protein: CASSEWELVEGDEQFF.

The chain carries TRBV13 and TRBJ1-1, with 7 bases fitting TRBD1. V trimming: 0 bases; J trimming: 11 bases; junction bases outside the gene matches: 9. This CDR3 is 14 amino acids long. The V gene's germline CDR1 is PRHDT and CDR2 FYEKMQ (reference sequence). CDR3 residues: CASSLGGGGARAFF. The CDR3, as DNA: TGTGCCAGCAGCTTAGGAGGAGGGGGCGCCAGGGCTTTCTTT.

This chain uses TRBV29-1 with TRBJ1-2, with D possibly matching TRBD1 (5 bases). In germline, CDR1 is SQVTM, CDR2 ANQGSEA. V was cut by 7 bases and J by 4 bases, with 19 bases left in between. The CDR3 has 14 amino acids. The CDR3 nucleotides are TGCAGCGCCCGCTCGGCGGGGGGGGGCTATGGCTACACCTTC. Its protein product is CSARSAGGGYGYTF.

CDR3 in DNA: TGTGCCAGCAGCGTTGGTAGCGGGGGGGAGAACACCGGGGAGCTGTTTTTT. This encodes CASSVGSGGENTGELFF. The chain recombines TRBV9 with TRBJ2-2, with 11 bases identical to TRBD2. V was clipped by 2 bases and J by 1 base; unmatched bases: 4. Germline V gene sequence: CDR1 SGDLS, CDR2 YYNGEE. The CDR3 extends over 17 amino acids.